This T cell receptor beta chain was observed in a study of blood T cell repertoires in COVID-19. Study in general: The origin of the acute and convalescent COVID-19 samples was the United States, Italy and Spain. PBMCs, B-cell-depleted T cells, or T cells provided the cDNA or gDNA that made up the material.

TCRdb's table, derived via immunoSEQ multiplex PCR, lists solely in-frame clones and lacks some. The sample includes nearly 100,000 clones, approximately 86% seen only once; the top ten take about 1.7%. Germline values: CDR1 SNHLY, CDR2 FYNNEI. The CDR3 is made up of 14 amino acids. J was trimmed by 2 bases and V by 7 bases; bases with no gene match: 8. This TCR came from a man older than 75 with acute or convalescent COVID-19. The sequenced sample was peripheral blood. This chain uses TRBV2 with TRBJ2-7; 7 bases match TRBD1. CDR3 DNA sequence: TGTGCCAGCACTGGGACGACAGGGACCTACGAGCAGTACTTC. Translated: CASTGTTGTYEQYF.